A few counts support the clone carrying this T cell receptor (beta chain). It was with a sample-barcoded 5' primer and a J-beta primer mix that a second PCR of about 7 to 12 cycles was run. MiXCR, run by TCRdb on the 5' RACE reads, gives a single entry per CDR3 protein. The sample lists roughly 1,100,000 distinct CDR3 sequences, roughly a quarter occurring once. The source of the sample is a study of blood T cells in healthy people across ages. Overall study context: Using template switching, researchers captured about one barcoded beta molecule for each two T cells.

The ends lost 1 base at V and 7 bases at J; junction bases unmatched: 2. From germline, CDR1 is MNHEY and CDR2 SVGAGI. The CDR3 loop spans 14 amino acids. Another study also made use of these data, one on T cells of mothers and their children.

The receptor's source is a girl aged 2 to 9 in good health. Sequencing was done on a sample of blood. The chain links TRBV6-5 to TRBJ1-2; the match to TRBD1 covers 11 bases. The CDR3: CASSYWDRGSGYTF. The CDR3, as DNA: TGTGCCAGCAGTTACTGGGACAGGGGGTCTGGCTACACCTTC.